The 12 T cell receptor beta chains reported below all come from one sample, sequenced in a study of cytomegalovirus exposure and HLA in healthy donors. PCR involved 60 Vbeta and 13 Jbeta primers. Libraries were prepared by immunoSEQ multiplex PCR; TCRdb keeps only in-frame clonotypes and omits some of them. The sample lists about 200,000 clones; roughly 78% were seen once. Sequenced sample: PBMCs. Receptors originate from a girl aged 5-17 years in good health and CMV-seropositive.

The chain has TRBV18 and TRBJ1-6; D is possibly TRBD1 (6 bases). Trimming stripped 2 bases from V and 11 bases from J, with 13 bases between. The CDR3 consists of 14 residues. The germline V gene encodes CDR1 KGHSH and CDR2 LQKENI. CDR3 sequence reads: CASSPAGEKPPLHF. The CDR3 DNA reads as TGTGCCAGCTCACCAGCAGGGGAAAAGCCACCCCTCCACTTT.

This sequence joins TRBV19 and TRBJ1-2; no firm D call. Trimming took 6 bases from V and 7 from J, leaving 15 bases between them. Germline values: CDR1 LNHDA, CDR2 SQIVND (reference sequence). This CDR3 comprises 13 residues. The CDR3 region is CASRPPPAAGYTF. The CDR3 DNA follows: TGTGCCAGTAGGCCCCCACCGGCGGCTGGCTACACCTTC.

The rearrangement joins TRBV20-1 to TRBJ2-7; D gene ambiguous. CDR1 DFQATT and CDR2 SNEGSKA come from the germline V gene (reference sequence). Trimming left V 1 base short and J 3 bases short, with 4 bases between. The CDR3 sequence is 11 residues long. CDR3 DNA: TGCAGTGCTAGAGTCGGCTACGAGCAGTACTTC. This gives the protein CSARVGYEQYF.

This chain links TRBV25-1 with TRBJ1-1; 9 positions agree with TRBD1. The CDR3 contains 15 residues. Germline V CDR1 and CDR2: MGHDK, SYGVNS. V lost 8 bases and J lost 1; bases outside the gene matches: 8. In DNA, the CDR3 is TGTGCCAGCGGCCGGGACAGGGATCCGAACACTGAAGCTTTCTTT. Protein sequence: CASGRDRDPNTEAFF.

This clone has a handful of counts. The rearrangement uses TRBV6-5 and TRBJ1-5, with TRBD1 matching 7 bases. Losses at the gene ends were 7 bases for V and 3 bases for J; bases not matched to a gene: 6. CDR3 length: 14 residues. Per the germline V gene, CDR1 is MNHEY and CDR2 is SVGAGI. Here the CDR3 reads CASNSGGPNQPQHF. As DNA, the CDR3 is TGTGCCAGCAACTCAGGGGGACCCAATCAGCCCCAGCATTTT.

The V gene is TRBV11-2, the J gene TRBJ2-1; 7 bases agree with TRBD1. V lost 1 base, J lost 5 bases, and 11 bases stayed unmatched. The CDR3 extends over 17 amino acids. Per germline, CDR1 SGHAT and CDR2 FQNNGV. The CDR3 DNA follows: TGTGCCAGCAGCTTAGCGCCTCGGGGCAGGGGGAACAATGAGCAGTTCTTC. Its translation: CASSLAPRGRGNNEQFF.

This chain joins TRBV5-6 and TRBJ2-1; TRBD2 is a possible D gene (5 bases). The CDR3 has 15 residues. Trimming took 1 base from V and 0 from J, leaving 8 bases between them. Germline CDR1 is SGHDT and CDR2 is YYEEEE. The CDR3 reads CASSLIGSSYNEQFF. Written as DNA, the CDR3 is TGTGCCAGCAGCTTGATAGGGAGCTCCTACAATGAGCAGTTCTTC.

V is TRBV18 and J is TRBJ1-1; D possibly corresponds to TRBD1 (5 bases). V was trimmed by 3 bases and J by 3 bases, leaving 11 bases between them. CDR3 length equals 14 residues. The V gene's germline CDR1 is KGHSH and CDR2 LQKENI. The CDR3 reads CASSPQWGDTEAFF. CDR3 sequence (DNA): TGTGCCAGCTCACCCCAATGGGGGGACACTGAAGCTTTCTTT.

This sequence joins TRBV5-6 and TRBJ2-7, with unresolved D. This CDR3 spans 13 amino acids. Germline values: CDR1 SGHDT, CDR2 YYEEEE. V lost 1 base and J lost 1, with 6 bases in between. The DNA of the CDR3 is TGTGCCAGCAGCTTGCCCCCATCCTACGAGCAGTACTTC. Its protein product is CASSLPPSYEQYF.

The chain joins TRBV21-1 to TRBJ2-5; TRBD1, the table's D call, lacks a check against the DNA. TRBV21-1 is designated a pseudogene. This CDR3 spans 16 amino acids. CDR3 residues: CASIELEDRVRETQYF. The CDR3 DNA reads TGTGCCAGCATCGAACTGGAGGACAGGGTGAGGGAGACCCAGTACTTC.

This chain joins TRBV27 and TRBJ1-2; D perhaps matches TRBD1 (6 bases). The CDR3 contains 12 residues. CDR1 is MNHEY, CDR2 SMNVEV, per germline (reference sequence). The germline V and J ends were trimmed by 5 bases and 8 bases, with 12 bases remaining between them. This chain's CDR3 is CASSRTGKGYTF. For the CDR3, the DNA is TGTGCCAGCAGTCGAACAGGGAAGGGCTACACCTTC.

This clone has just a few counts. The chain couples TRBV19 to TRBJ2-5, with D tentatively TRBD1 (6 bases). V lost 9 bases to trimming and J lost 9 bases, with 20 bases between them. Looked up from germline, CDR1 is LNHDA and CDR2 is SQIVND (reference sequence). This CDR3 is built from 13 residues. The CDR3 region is CASQQGRERPQYF. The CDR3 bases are TGTGCCAGCCAACAGGGAAGGGAGAGACCCCAGTACTTC.